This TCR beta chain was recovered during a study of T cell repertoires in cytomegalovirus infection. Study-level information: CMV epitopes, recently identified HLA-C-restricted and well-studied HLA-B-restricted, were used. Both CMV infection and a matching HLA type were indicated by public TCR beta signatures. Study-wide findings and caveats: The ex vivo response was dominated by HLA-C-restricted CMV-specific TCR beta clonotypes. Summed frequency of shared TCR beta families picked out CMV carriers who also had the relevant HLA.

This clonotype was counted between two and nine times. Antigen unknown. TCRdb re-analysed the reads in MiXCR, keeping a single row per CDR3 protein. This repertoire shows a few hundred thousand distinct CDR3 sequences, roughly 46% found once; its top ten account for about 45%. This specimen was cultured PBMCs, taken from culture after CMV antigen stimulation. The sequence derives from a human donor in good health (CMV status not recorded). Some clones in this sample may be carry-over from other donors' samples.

The DNA for the CDR3 is TGTGCCAGCAGTTTTTTGGGGCTCTCCTACGAGCAGTACTTC. Amino acid sequence: CASSFLGLSYEQYF. The V gene is TRBV27, the J gene TRBJ2-7, with a weak D call TRBD1 (5 bases). This CDR3 is built from 14 residues. The V and J ends lost 3 bases and 0 bases respectively, with 9 bases between them. The germline V gene encodes CDR1 MNHEY and CDR2 SMNVEV (reference sequence).